This TCR beta chain was recovered during a study of CD8+ T cells in alopecia areata. Isolated RNA was reverse transcribed into cDNA used as the sequencing template. The protocol was immunoSEQ multiplex PCR, while the TCRdb copy is restricted to in-frame clones and leaves out a portion. The repertoire holds 150,000 to 200,000 clones, with 64% as singletons. Specified treatment: oral pan-JAK inhibitor, 5-10 mg twice daily. Sorting of PBMCs yielded the CD4+ and CD8+ T cells. V was clipped by 0 bases and J by 0 bases; unmatched bases: 3. Germline assignment: CDR1 SGHRS and CDR2 YFSETQ. The CDR3 sequence is 15 residues long.

Sequenced material: CD4+ T cells sorted from blood, taken around week 49, from a patient treated with tofacitinib. This clonotype was obtained from a human donor with alopecia areata. The V and J genes are TRBV5-1 and TRBJ2-7; TRBD1 agrees at 7 bases. The CDR3 protein is CASSLEQGPSYEQYF. CDR3 DNA sequence: TGCGCCAGCAGCTTGGAACAGGGGCCCTCCTACGAGCAGTACTTC.